The sequence of this T cell receptor (beta chain) was determined in a study of T-cell memory formation after mild COVID-19 (dated by TCRdb to about 2021). About the study as a whole: TCR sequence clusters from the two donors were largely donor specific. Two young, previously healthy adult volunteers made up the cohort, one male and one female. In two donors, T-cell clones that expanded and contracted after mild COVID-19 were followed by sequencing TCRalpha and TCRbeta repertoires longitudinally. The study at large found these results: Balanced CD4/CD8 phenotypes were observed for clones contracting from day 15 to 85, whereas a bias towards CD4+ was observed for a second wave of clones expanding from day 15 to 37. The study included only a couple of mild cases, and larger cohorts that include severe cases with pre-infection samples were judged to be necessary. SARS-CoV-2 specificity of the second-wave clones peaking on day 37 was not confirmed. Some responding clones were found in pre-infection memory, which suggests that pre-existing cross-reactive memory T cells took part in the SARS-CoV-2 response. Contracting CD4+ clones were located mainly in the CM and EM memory subsets, whereas CD8+ clones were found to be enriched in EMRA.

PBMCs were isolated by Ficoll-Paque density gradient centrifugation. The sample holds a few counts of this clonotype. Its antigen is still unknown. No much larger clone exists at a distance of one base, and base qualities are not known. The sample was run on an Illumina NovaSeq 6000. Using 5'RACE with constant-segment primers, TCRalpha and TCRbeta cDNA libraries were constructed, with sample barcodes and unique molecular identifiers added in the process. RNA was extracted from every sample with Trizol reagent. Libraries were amplified in two PCR steps, with a second sample barcode and Illumina TruSeq adapters added in the second step. Sequencing of libraries was performed on an Illumina NovaSeq with 2 x 150 bp paired-end reads. As for the original processing: With migec v1.2.7, reads were demultiplexed and then collapsed into UMI-guided consensus sequences. Using mixcr v2.1.11, UMI consensuses were aligned to TRA and TRB V and J templates and then assembled into clonotypes. Expanded or contracted clonotypes were those called significant by both edgeR and NoisET, with noise models trained on biological replicates. For edgeR calls, the cutoffs were a false discovery rate-adjusted p below 0.01 and a log2 fold-change threshold of 1. PCA with hierarchical clustering of max-normalized trajectories of the 1000 most abundant clonotypes was used as exploratory dynamics analysis. Separately sequenced CD4+ and CD8+ repertoires were used to assign a CD4 or CD8 phenotype to each responding clone. TCRdb redid the processing of the public reads, applying fastp at Q25 and MiXCR, and retained in-frame beta chains. Each entry is one CDR3 protein sequence, shown with its most common DNA and genes. These V and J calls are TCRdb output, not the study's own analysis. Within this sample are some 600,000 distinct CDR3 sequences, with roughly 17% of them counted one time only. The ten largest make up about 8.1% of the sample.

CDR1 and CDR2 (SEHNR, FQNEAQ) derive from the germline V gene (reference sequence). Reading from cysteine to phenylalanine, the CDR3 counts 14 amino acids. CDR3 DNA only is kept here, 42 bases in frame from base 1. At the junction V is shortened by 3 bases and J by 5 bases; bases outside the gene matches: 2. This TCR was sampled from an adult woman who had mild COVID-19 (a few samples of this study predate the infection). The sample titles of this study are shuffled in the database, so cell type and time point are left out; the donor was told from shared clones. The V and J genes are TRBV7-9 and TRBJ1-5; a stretch of 9 junction bases matches TRBD1. Sequencing was done on a sample of PBMCs or a T cell subset sorted from them (not recorded which). The CDR3 is CASSLDRGYQPQHF. The nucleotide sequence reads TGTGCCAGCAGCTTGGACAGGGGATATCAGCCCCAGCATTTT.